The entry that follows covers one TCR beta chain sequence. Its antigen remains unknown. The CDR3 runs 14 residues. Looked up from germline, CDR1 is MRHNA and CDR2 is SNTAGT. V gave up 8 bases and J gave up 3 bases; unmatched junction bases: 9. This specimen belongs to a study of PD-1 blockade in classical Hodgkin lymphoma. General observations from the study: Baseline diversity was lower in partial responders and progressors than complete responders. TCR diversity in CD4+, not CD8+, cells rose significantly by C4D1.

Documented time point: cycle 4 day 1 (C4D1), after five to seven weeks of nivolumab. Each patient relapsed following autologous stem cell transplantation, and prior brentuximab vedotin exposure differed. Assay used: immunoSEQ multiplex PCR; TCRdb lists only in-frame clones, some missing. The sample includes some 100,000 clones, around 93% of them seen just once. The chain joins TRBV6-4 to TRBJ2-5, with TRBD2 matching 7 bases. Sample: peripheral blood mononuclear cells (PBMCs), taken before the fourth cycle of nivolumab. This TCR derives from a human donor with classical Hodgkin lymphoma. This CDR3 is CASWPREVEETQYF. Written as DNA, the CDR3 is TGTGCCAGCTGGCCTCGGGAGGTCGAAGAGACCCAGTACTTC.